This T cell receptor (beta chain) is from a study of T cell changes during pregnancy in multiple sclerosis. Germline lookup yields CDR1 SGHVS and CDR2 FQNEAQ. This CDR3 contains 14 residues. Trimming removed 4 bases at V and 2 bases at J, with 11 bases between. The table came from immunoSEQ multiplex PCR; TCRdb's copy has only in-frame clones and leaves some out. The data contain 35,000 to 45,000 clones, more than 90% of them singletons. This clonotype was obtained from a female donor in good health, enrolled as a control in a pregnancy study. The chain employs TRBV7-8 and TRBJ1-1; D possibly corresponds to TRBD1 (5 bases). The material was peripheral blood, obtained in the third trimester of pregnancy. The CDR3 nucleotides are TGTGCCAGCAGCTCGCAGGGCCTAAACACTGAAGCTTTCTTT. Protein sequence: CASSSQGLNTEAFF.